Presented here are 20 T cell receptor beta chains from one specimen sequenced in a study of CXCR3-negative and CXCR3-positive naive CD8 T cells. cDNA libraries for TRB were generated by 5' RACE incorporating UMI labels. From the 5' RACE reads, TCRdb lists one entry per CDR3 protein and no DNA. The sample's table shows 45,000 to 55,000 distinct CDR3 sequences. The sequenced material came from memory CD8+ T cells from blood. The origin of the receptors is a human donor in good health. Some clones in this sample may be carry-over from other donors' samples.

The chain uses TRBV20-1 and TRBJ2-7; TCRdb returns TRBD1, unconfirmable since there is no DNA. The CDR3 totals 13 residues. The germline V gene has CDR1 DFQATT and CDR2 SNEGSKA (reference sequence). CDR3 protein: CSAPAQTLGEQYF.

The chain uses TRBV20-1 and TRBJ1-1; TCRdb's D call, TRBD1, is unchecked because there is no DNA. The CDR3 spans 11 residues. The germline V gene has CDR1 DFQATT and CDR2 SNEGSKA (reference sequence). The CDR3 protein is CSANGRTEAFF.

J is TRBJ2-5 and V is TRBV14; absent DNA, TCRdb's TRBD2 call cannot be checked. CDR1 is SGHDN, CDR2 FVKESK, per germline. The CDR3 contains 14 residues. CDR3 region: CASSIVGGQETQYF. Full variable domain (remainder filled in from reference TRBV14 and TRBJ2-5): EAGVTQFPSHSVIEKGQTVTLRCDPISGHDNLYWYRRVMGKEIKFLLHFVKESKQDESGMPNNRFLAERTGGTYSTLKVQPAELEDSGVYFCASSIVGGQETQYFGPGTRLLVL.

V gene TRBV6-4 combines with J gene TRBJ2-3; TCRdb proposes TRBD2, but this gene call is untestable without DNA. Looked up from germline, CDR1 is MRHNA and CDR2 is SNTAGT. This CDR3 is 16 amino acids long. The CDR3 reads CASSDMTSGDTDTQYF.

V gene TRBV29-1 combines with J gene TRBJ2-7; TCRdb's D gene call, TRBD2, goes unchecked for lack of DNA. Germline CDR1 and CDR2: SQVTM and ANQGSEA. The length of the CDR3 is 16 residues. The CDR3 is CSVEGEGLAGAYEQYF.

CDR3 residues: CASSTPLGGEMNEQFF. The rearrangement joins TRBV12-3 or TRBV12-4 to TRBJ2-1; TCRdb's D gene call, TRBD1, goes unchecked for lack of DNA. CDR3 size: 16 residues.

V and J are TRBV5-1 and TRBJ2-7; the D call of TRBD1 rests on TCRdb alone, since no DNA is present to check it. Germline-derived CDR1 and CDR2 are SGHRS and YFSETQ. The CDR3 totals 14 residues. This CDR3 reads CASSPGQGKGEQYF.

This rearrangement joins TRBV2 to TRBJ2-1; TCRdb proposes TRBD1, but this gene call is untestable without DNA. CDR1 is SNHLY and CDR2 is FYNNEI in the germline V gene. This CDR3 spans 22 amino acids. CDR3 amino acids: CASSFYICSARRRASSYNEQFF.

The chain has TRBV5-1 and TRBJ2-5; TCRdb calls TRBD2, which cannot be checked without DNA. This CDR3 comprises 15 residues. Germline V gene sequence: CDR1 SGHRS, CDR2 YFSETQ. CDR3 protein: CASSQEDWEMETQYF.

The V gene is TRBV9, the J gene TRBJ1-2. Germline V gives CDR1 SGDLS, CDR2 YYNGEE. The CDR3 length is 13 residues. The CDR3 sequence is CASSVSQTYGYTF. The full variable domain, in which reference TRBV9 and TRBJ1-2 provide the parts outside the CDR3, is DSGVTQTPKHLITATGQRVTLRCSPRSGDLSVYWYQQSLDQGLQFLIQYYNGEERAKGNILERFSAQQFPDLHSELNLSSLELGDSALYFCASSVSQTYGYTFGSGTRLTVV.

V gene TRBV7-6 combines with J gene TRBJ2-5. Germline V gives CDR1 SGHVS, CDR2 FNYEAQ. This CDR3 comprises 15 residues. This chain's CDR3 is CASSLSSGPQETQYF.

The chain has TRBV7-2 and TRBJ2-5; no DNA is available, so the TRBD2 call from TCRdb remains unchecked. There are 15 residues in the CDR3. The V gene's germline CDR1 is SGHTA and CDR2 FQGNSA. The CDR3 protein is CASSLVAVLQETQYF. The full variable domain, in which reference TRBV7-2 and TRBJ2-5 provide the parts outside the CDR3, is GAGVSQSPSNKVTEKGKDVELRCDPISGHTALYWYRQSLGQGLEFLIYFQGNSAPDKSGLPSDRFSAERTGGSVSTLTIQRTQQEDSAVYLCASSLVAVLQETQYFGPGTRLLVL.

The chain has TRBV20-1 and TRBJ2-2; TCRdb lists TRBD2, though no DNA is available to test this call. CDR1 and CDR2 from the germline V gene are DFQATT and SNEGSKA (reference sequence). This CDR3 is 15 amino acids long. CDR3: CSARVGGVDTGELFF.

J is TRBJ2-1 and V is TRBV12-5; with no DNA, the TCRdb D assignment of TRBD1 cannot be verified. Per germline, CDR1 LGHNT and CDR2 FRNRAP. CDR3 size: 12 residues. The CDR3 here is CASAYPGTEQFF.

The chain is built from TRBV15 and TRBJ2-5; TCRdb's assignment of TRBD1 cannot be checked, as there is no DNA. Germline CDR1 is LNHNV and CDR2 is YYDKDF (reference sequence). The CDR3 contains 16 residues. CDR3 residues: CATSNYRGRWKETQYF.

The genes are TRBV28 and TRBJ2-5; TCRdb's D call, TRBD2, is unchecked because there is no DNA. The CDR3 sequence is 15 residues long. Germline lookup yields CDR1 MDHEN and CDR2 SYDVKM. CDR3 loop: CASSSLLARTETQYF.

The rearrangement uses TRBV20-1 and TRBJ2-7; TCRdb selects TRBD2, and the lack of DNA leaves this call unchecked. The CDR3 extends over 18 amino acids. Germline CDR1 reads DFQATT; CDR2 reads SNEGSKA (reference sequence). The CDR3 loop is CSAVPGLAGGPGTYEQYF.

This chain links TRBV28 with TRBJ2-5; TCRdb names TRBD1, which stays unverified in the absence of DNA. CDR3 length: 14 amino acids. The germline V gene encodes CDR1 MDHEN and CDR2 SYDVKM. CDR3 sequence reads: CASSPDREQETQYF.

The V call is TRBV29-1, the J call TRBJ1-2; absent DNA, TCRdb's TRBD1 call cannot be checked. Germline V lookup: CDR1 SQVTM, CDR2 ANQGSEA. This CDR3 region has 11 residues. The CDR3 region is CSARGHYGYTF. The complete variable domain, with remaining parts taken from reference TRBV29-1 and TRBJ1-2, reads SAVISQKPSRDICQRGTSLTIQCQVDSQVTMMFWYRQQPGQSLTLIATANQGSEATYESGFVIDKFPISRPNLTFSTLTVSNMSPEDSSIYLCSARGHYGYTFGSGTRLTVV.

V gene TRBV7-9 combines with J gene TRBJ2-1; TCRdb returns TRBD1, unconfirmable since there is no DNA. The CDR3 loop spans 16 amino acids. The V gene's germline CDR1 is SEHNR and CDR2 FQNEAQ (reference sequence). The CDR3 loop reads CASSLRTGWPYNEQFF.